These T cell receptor beta chains were read from a single sample in a study of blood T cell repertoires in COVID-19. Measured with immunoSEQ multiplex PCR; TCRdb has only the in-frame clones, and not every one. Of 95,000 to 150,000 clones in the sample, about 83% were seen once. Sample: peripheral blood. These receptors all come from a human donor in a cohort sampled during active COVID-19. Both conserved end residues are part of each CDR3. The D gene is left open where the match is weak. Expanded clones get a size class; other rows say once, few or many, or leave the size out.

clone_size d_call j_call v_call cdr3_nt cdr3_aa
few TRBD1 TRBJ1-6 TRBV11-2 TGTGCCAGCAGCTTAGCGGACAGGCAGAATTCACCCCTCCACTTT CASSLADRQNSPLHF
NA TRBD2 TRBJ2-3 TRBV7-8 TGTGCCAGCACTCTGGGATCGGGGGGTGGCACAGATACGCAGTATTTT CASTLGSGGGTDTQYF
NA TRBD1 TRBJ1-1 TRBV2 TGTGCCGGCAGAGGGACAGGGGATGCTACTTTCTTT CAGRGTGDATFF
NA TRBD2 TRBJ2-5 TRBV7-2 TGTGCCAGCAGCTTAGGGGGAGCGGGACGGGGAGAGACCCAGTACTTC CASSLGGAGRGETQYF
NA NA TRBJ1-4 TRBV7-2 TGTGCCAGCAGCTTACAGGCCTACAGGGATGAAAAACTGTTTTTT CASSLQAYRDEKLFF
NA NA TRBJ2-2 TRBV7-2 TGTGCCAGCAGCATAAGACAGCTTTTGAGCACCGGGGAGCTGTTTTTT CASSIRQLLSTGELFF
NA TRBD2 TRBJ2-7 TRBV27 TGTGCCAGCAGTTTACTAGGGACTAGCGCCTCCTACGAGCAGTACTTC CASSLLGTSASYEQYF
NA NA TRBJ1-3 TRBV19 TGTGCCAGTAGTATGGGCGGGTTCTCTGGAAACACCATATATTTT CASSMGGFSGNTIYF
NA NA TRBJ1-2 TRBV20-1 TGCAGTGCTTCAGGCCCTTATGGCTACACCTTC CSASGPYGYTF
NA TRBD2 TRBJ2-7 TRBV7-9 TGTGCCAGCAGCCTCGGGCCCGGAGCGGAGCGGGAGTCATACGAGCAGTACTTC CASSLGPGAERESYEQYF
NA NA TRBJ2-7 TRBV6-5 TGTGCCAGCAGCCGCGGACAGATCGCCCCCTACGAGCAGTACTTC CASSRGQIAPYEQYF
few NA TRBJ1-6 TRBV28 TGTGCCAGCAGGGGACTTAGCTCCTATAATTCACCCCTCCACTTT CASRGLSSYNSPLHF
once NA TRBJ2-5 TRBV24-1 TGTGCCACCAGTGATTCCACAGCGACTAATCAAGAGACCCAGTACTTC CATSDSTATNQETQYF
NA NA TRBJ1-1 TRBV27 TGTGCCAGCAGTTCACAGATGAACACTGAAGCTTTCTTT CASSSQMNTEAFF
once TRBD2 TRBJ2-1 TRBV7-9 TGTGCCAGCAGCTTAGGGTCTAGCGGGAATGATGAGCAGTTCTTC CASSLGSSGNDEQFF
NA NA TRBJ1-2 TRBV3-1/TRBV3-2 TGTGCCAGCAGCCACTCAGACAGGCCCCCTCGCCCCTTC CASSHSDRPPRPF
NA TRBD1 TRBJ1-1 TRBV7-2 TGTGCCAGCAGCTCCCTCGGACAGGGGGCTTATGAAGCTTTCTTT CASSSLGQGAYEAFF
once TRBD2 TRBJ2-7 TRBV25-1 TGTCCTTCCAGTGGACTAGCGGGAGGTCTAAGGGACGAGCAGTACTTC CPSSGLAGGLRDEQYF